Listed below are T cell receptor beta chains from one sample, sequenced in a study of blood T cell repertoires in COVID-19. Repertoires were generated with immunoSEQ multiplex PCR, while TCRdb's copy carries only in-frame clones and drops some. Of 300,000 to 400,000 clones listed, 75% to 90% are singletons. The sequencing input was peripheral blood. These receptors were taken from a woman in her fifties or sixties with COVID-19, enrolled during active disease. CDR3s include the opening cysteine and the closing phenylalanine or tryptophan. D genes are given only for firm matches. Not all rows give a size; the values are once, few, many and, for expanded clones, a class.

clone size | J gene | D gene | V gene | CDR3 protein | CDR3 DNA
NA | TRBJ1-1 | NA | TRBV10-1 | CASSEFGAGSTEAFF | TGCGCCAGCAGTGAGTTCGGGGCGGGGAGCACTGAAGCTTTCTTT
NA | TRBJ2-5 | TRBD2 | TRBV4-3 | CASSQDSGTGETQYF | TGCGCCAGCAGCCAAGATAGCGGGACTGGCGAGACCCAGTACTTC
NA | TRBJ2-1 | NA | TRBV6-2/TRBV6-3 | CASSRLAPGTYNEQFF | TGTGCCAGCAGCCGGCTAGCCCCGGGAACCTACAATGAGCAGTTCTTC
NA | TRBJ1-1 | TRBD1 | TRBV20-1 | CSAKGQGAAFF | TGCAGTGCTAAGGGACAGGGGGCCGCTTTCTTT
once | TRBJ1-5 | NA | TRBV18 | CASSPDSVSNQPQHF | TGTGCCAGCTCACCCGACAGCGTTAGCAATCAGCCCCAGCATTTT
NA | TRBJ2-3 | NA | TRBV27 | CASSLRGQRFTDTQYF | TGTGCCAGCAGTTTACGCGGACAGAGATTCACAGATACGCAGTATTTT
NA | TRBJ2-5 | TRBD2 | TRBV15 | CATSSLAGAQETQYF | TGTGCCACCAGCAGCTTAGCGGGAGCGCAAGAGACCCAGTACTTC
NA | TRBJ2-1 | NA | TRBV5-4 | CASSLEPGENEQFF | TGTGCCAGCAGCTTGGAGCCGGGGGAGAATGAGCAGTTCTTC
few | TRBJ2-4 | TRBD1 | TRBV6-6 | CASSPHTITLLDRERNIQYF | TGTGCCAGCAGTCCCCACACGATAACCCTCTTAGACAGGGAACGAAACATTCAGTACTTC
NA | TRBJ2-5 | NA | TRBV15 | CATSRSGGRETQYF | TGTGCCACCAGCAGATCCGGTGGGAGAGAGACCCAGTACTTC
NA | TRBJ2-5 | TRBD2 | TRBV15 | CATSSTSGTQTQYF | TGTGCCACCAGCAGTACTAGCGGGACACAGACCCAGTACTTC
few | TRBJ1-1 | TRBD1 | TRBV5-1 | CASRLTGGDEAEAFF | TGCGCCAGCAGATTGACAGGGGGCGATGAGGCTGAAGCTTTCTTT
NA | TRBJ1-4 | NA | TRBV19 | CASSNRLLEKLFF | TGTGCCAGTAGCAACAGGCTCCTTGAAAAACTGTTTTTT
NA | TRBJ2-7 | NA | TRBV11-3 | CASSVGAGYEQYF | TGTGCCAGCAGCGTGGGGGCAGGTTACGAGCAGTACTTC
NA | TRBJ1-1 | NA | TRBV6-5 | CASGWTPNTEAFF | TGTGCCAGCGGATGGACACCGAACACTGAAGCTTTCTTT
NA | TRBJ2-7 | TRBD2 | TRBV19 | CASSIVAGGRYEQYF | TGTGCCAGTAGTATTGTCGCGGGAGGGCGTTACGAGCAGTACTTC
NA | TRBJ2-3 | NA | TRBV27 | CASNFGSTDTQYF | TGTGCCAGCAACTTCGGGAGCACAGATACGCAGTATTTT
NA | TRBJ2-2 | NA | TRBV11-2 | CASSLTGVKVTGELFF | TGTGCCAGCAGCTTGACCGGGGTAAAGGTCACCGGGGAGCTGTTTTTT
NA | TRBJ2-5 | TRBD2 | TRBV2 | CASSTSGQETQYF | TGTGCCAGCAGTACTAGCGGCCAAGAGACCCAGTACTTC
NA | TRBJ2-1 | NA | TRBV5-4 | CASYYEQFF | TGTGCCAGTTATTATGAGCAGTTCTTC
NA | TRBJ1-6 | TRBD1 | TRBV27 | CASSLGTGLNSPLHF | TGTGCCAGCAGCCTTGGGACAGGACTAAATTCACCCCTCCACTTT
NA | TRBJ1-5 | NA | TRBV19 | CASNPDRRAGQPQHF | TGTGCCAGTAACCCAGACAGAAGGGCCGGTCAGCCCCAGCATTTT
NA | TRBJ2-1 | NA | TRBV5-4 | CASSGGTHKINEQFF | TGTGCCAGCAGCGGCGGGACTCATAAAATCAATGAGCAGTTCTTC
NA | TRBJ2-1 | TRBD2 | TRBV3-1/TRBV3-2 | CASSQGTSSGAPYNEQFF | TGTGCCAGCAGCCAGGGGACTAGTTCGGGAGCCCCCTACAATGAGCAGTTCTTC
few | TRBJ1-2 | TRBD1 | TRBV27 | CASSPLGTGTFTYTF | TGTGCCAGCAGTCCCCTGGGGACAGGGACTTTCACCTACACCTTC
NA | TRBJ2-3 | TRBD2 | TRBV9 | CASSDSSGARTDTQYF | TGTGCCAGCAGCGATTCTAGCGGGGCACGCACAGATACGCAGTATTTT
NA | TRBJ2-2 | NA | TRBV5-1 | CASSPGAGALTGELFF | TGCGCCAGCAGCCCCGGGGCGGGGGCGCTGACCGGGGAGCTGTTTTTT
NA | TRBJ2-3 | NA | TRBV9 | CASSARFTDTQYF | TGTGCCAGCAGCGCCCGGTTCACAGATACGCAGTATTTT
NA | TRBJ1-2 | TRBD1 | TRBV29-1 | CSVRGQPMRYTF | TGCAGCGTTAGGGGACAGCCTATGAGGTACACCTTC
NA | TRBJ2-7 | NA | TRBV18 | CASSPIGDGNYEQYF | TGTGCCAGCTCACCCATCGGTGACGGGAACTACGAGCAGTACTTC
NA | TRBJ2-3 | NA | TRBV5-4 | CASSFGGRTDTQYF | TGTGCCAGCAGCTTCGGTGGGCGCACAGATACGCAGTATTTT
NA | TRBJ2-5 | NA | TRBV5-4 | CASSLVMGAGETQYF | TGTGCCAGCAGCTTGGTCATGGGGGCGGGAGAGACCCAGTACTTC
once | TRBJ1-1 | NA | TRBV6-5 | CASIITENTEAFF | TGTGCCAGCATAATCACAGAGAACACTGAAGCTTTCTTT
NA | TRBJ2-7 | NA | TRBV11-2 | CASSSDSIGTYEQYF | TGTGCCAGCAGCTCCGACTCCATAGGAACCTACGAGCAGTACTTC
NA | TRBJ2-1 | TRBD2 | TRBV7-2 | CASSPAAGGYNEQFF | TGTGCCAGCAGCCCGGCAGCGGGGGGATACAATGAGCAGTTCTTC
NA | TRBJ2-1 | TRBD2 | TRBV29-1 | CSVEETSGRGIYNEQFF | TGCAGCGTTGAAGAGACTAGCGGGAGAGGAATTTACAATGAGCAGTTCTTC
few | TRBJ2-7 | TRBD1 | TRBV5-4 | CASSEGQGVQQYF | TGTGCCAGCAGCGAGGGACAGGGAGTGCAGCAGTACTTC
NA | TRBJ2-1 | TRBD2 | TRBV15 | CATSPTSGRARQFF | TGTGCCACCAGCCCTACCAGCGGGAGGGCCAGGCAGTTCTTC
NA | TRBJ2-3 | NA | TRBV18 | CASSPTGVNTDTQYF | TGTGCCAGCTCGCCTACTGGAGTCAACACAGATACGCAGTATTTT
NA | TRBJ1-1 | NA | TRBV3-1/TRBV3-2 | CASSQRVDTEAFF | TGTGCCAGCAGCCAAAGAGTGGACACTGAAGCTTTCTTT
NA | TRBJ2-7 | NA | TRBV6-1 | CASSEGDISYEQYF | TGTGCCAGCAGTGAAGGGGACATCTCCTACGAGCAGTACTTC
once | TRBJ2-3 | TRBD2 | TRBV5-1 | CASSPGTSVSTDTQYF | TGCGCCAGCAGCCCCGGGACTAGCGTGAGCACAGATACGCAGTATTTT
NA | TRBJ1-4 | NA | TRBV19 | CASSIQRNEKLFF | TGTGCCAGTAGTATTCAGCGGAATGAAAAACTGTTTTTT
NA | TRBJ2-1 | NA | TRBV18 | CASSPPAGNNEQFF | TGTGCCAGCTCACCACCCGCAGGGAACAATGAGCAGTTCTTC
many | TRBJ1-2 | NA | TRBV19 | CAVGPGYTF | TGTGCCGTGGGGCCAGGCTACACCTTC
NA | TRBJ2-1 | TRBD2 | TRBV2 | CASNKGLADYNEQFF | TGTGCCAGCAATAAAGGACTAGCGGACTACAATGAGCAGTTCTTC
NA | TRBJ2-2 | NA | TRBV30 | CAWSVMASDTGELFF | TGTGCCTGGAGTGTAATGGCGAGCGACACCGGGGAGCTGTTTTTT
NA | TRBJ2-7 | NA | TRBV10-3 | CAISQADFYPEFSYEQYF | TGTGCCATCAGTCAAGCGGACTTCTACCCCGAGTTCTCCTACGAGCAGTACTTC
NA | TRBJ1-3 | NA | TRBV7-9 | CASSLATTGSGNTIYF | TGTGCCAGCAGCTTAGCGACGACGGGCTCTGGAAACACCATATATTTT
once | TRBJ2-1 | TRBD2 | TRBV7-3 | CASSFKFTLAGGCNEQFF | TGTGCCAGCAGCTTTAAGTTCACTCTAGCGGGAGGGTGCAATGAGCAGTTCTTC
NA | TRBJ2-5 | NA | TRBV29-1 | CSAREGSKKETQYF | TGCAGCGCAAGAGAGGGAAGTAAAAAAGAGACCCAGTACTTC
NA | TRBJ2-7 | TRBD2 | TRBV6-2/TRBV6-3 | CASSLGTSGSFYEQYF | TGTGCCAGCAGTCTCGGGACTAGCGGGAGCTTCTACGAGCAGTACTTC
NA | TRBJ1-2 | TRBD1 | TRBV7-9 | CASSSGQGADYGYTF | TGTGCCAGCAGCTCGGGCCAGGGGGCAGACTATGGCTACACCTTC
few | TRBJ1-5 | TRBD1 | TRBV6-2/TRBV6-3 | CASSYLGQGGEPQHF | TGTGCCAGCAGTTACTTGGGACAGGGCGGCGAGCCCCAGCATTTT